These 22 T cell receptor beta chains were sequenced from one sample in a study of blood T cell repertoires in COVID-19. Measured with immunoSEQ multiplex PCR; TCRdb has only the in-frame clones, and not every one. The sample comprises more than 70,000 clones, 80% to 95% of which are singletons, and 3% to 4% rests with the top ten. Sequencing was done on a sample of peripheral blood. These receptors were obtained from a woman aged 50 to 60 in a cohort sampled during active COVID-19.

This clone appeared once. CDR3 protein: CASSSTQGDGYTF. CDR3 sequence (DNA): TGCGCCAGCAGCTCGACACAGGGTGATGGCTACACCTTC. The chain recombines TRBV5-1 with TRBJ1-2; D possibly corresponds to TRBD1 (6 bases). V was trimmed by 3 bases and J by 6 bases, leaving 12 bases between them. CDR1 and CDR2 from the germline V gene are SGHRS and YFSETQ. The CDR3 consists of 13 residues. Full variable domain (rest looked up from reference TRBV5-1 and TRBJ1-2): KAGVTQTPRYLIKTRGQQVTLSCSPISGHRSVSWYQQTPGQGLQFLFEYFSETQRNKGNFPGRFSGRQFSNSRSEMNVSTLELGDSALYLCASSSTQGDGYTFGSGTRLTVV.

The J gene is TRBJ2-5, the V gene TRBV18; a weak D match, TRBD1 (6 bases). The CDR3 runs to 15 residues. V gave up 4 bases and J gave up 5 bases, with 17 bases separating them. Germline CDR1 and CDR2: KGHSH and LQKENI. CDR3: CASSRQGGWRETQYF. Here the CDR3 DNA reads TGTGCCAGCTCACGCCAAGGGGGATGGCGGGAGACCCAGTACTTC.

The chain couples TRBV5-1 to TRBJ2-5, with 14 bases identical to TRBD2. Germline values: CDR1 SGHRS, CDR2 YFSETQ. The CDR3 is made up of 16 amino acids. J lost 5 bases, V lost 4 bases, and 7 bases had no gene match. The CDR3, as DNA: TGCGCCAGCAGCGTAGGGACTAGCGGGAGTAGGGAGACCCAGTACTTC. Its protein product is CASSVGTSGSRETQYF.

The V and J genes are TRBV27 and TRBJ1-5, with D tentatively TRBD1 (5 bases). The V gene lost 4 bases and the J gene lost 1 base, with 11 bases spanning the gap. CDR1 is MNHEY and CDR2 is SMNVEV in the germline V gene (reference sequence). The CDR3 is made up of 15 amino acids. CDR3 DNA: TGTGCCAGCAGTTCTTTAGGGGTAAGCAATCAGCCCCAGCATTTT. Its protein is CASSSLGVSNQPQHF.

The chain has TRBV18 and TRBJ2-3; 7 bases match TRBD1. The CDR3 covers 14 residues. The ends lost 3 bases at V and 2 bases at J; junction bases unmatched: 2. CDR1 and CDR2 from the germline V gene are KGHSH and LQKENI. The CDR3 DNA is TGTGCCAGCTCACCGACAGGGATCACAGATACGCAGTATTTT. Its translation is CASSPTGITDTQYF.

The chain recombines TRBV7-9 with TRBJ2-5, with D maybe TRBD2 (5 bases). The V end lost 3 bases, the J end lost 1 base, and 12 bases lay between the germline ends. The CDR3 is 15 residues long. Germline V gene lookup returns CDR1 SEHNR and CDR2 FQNEAQ (reference sequence). CDR3 in DNA: TGTGCCAGCAGCTTCCCGGAGGCCTTCCAAGAGACCCAGTACTTC. Its protein is CASSFPEAFQETQYF.

This clone was observed once. J is TRBJ2-2 and V is TRBV2; 7 bases are a match to TRBD1. Germline assignment: CDR1 SNHLY and CDR2 FYNNEI. The CDR3 sequence is 14 residues long. The trim removed 10 bases at V and 7 bases at J, leaving 12 bases unmatched. For the CDR3, the DNA is TGTGCCACTATAACAGGGGCGATTGACGGGGAGCTGTTTTTT. Translated: CATITGAIDGELFF.

V and J are TRBV7-2 and TRBJ1-6, with D possibly matching TRBD1 (5 bases). This CDR3 spans 15 amino acids. Germline assignment: CDR1 SGHTA and CDR2 FQGNSA. Trimming pared 6 bases from V and 7 bases from J, leaving 16 bases between. The CDR3 is CASRPEGSGNSPLHF. The DNA for the CDR3 is TGTGCCAGCAGACCCGAAGGATCAGGGAATTCACCCCTCCACTTT.

The count of this clone is one. The chain uses TRBV9 and TRBJ1-2; D ambiguous. Trimming removed 0 bases at V and 7 bases at J, with 10 bases between. In germline, CDR1 is SGDLS, CDR2 YYNGEE. The CDR3 extends over 13 amino acids. Here the CDR3 DNA reads TGTGCCAGCAGCGTAGCCAGAAGTGGTGGCTACACCTTC. It specifies CASSVARSGGYTF.

V and J are TRBV19 and TRBJ1-1, with 7 positions matching TRBD1. The CDR3 has 14 amino acids. Germline lookup yields CDR1 LNHDA and CDR2 SQIVND (reference sequence). V lost 7 bases, J lost 10 bases, and 15 bases stayed unmatched. For the CDR3, the DNA is TGTGCCAGTATCGGGTGGGACAGATTATGGGGAGCTTTCTTT. Its translation: CASIGWDRLWGAFF.

This chain connects TRBV7-3 to TRBJ2-6, with D unresolved. The germline gives CDR1 SGHTA, CDR2 FQGTGA. The ends were cut back, 2 bases at V and 0 bases at J, with 8 bases in the middle. This CDR3 comprises 16 residues. DNA for the CDR3: TGTGCCAGCAGCTTAGGATCTAGCTCTGGGGCCAACGTCCTGACTTTC. Protein sequence: CASSLGSSSGANVLTF.

The rearrangement uses TRBV11-2 and TRBJ2-7; 12 bases are a match to TRBD1. The CDR3 spans 15 residues. Germline CDR1 reads SGHAT; CDR2 reads FQNNGV. The trim removed 1 base at V and 6 bases at J, leaving 4 bases unmatched. The CDR3 spells CASSLAPGQGAEQYF. The CDR3 nucleotides read TGTGCCAGCAGCTTAGCACCGGGACAGGGGGCCGAGCAGTACTTC. Looking up the rest from reference TRBV11-2 and TRBJ2-7 gives the full variable domain: EAGVAQSPRYKIIEKRQSVAFWCNPISGHATLYWYQQILGQGPKLLIQFQNNGVVDDSQLPKDRFSAERLKGVDSTLKIQPAKLEDSAVYLCASSLAPGQGAEQYFGPGTRLTVT.

The chain has TRBV6-1 and TRBJ1-4; D ambiguous. Trimming took off 2 bases at V and 7 bases at J, with 17 bases between the two ends. CDR1 is MNHNS, CDR2 SASEGT, per germline. The CDR3 covers 16 residues. CDR3 DNA sequence: TGTGCCAGCAGTGAAAGAGAGGGAAGAGGAGGTGAAAAACTGTTTTTT. Its protein is CASSEREGRGGEKLFF.

The chain is built from TRBV18 and TRBJ2-7, with 10 bases identical to TRBD1. V was pared by 3 bases and J by 5 bases, with 4 bases of the junction left unmatched. The CDR3 totals 14 residues. Germline values: CDR1 KGHSH, CDR2 LQKENI. The CDR3, as DNA: TGTGCCAGCTCACCGGACAGGGGGAACAACGAGCAGTACTTC. It translates to CASSPDRGNNEQYF.

This chain uses TRBV2 with TRBJ2-2; 10 bases map to TRBD2. The trim removed 6 bases at V and 7 bases at J, leaving 5 bases unmatched. CDR1 and CDR2 from the germline V gene are SNHLY and FYNNEI. The CDR3 has 14 amino acids. CDR3 region: CASRLGLADGELFF. CDR3 bases: TGTGCCAGCAGACTCGGACTAGCGGACGGGGAGCTGTTTTTT. The full variable domain, rest sourced from reference TRBV2 and TRBJ2-2, is EPEVTQTPSHQVTQMGQEVILRCVPISNHLYFYWYRQILGQKVEFLVSFYNNEISEKSEIFDDQFSVERPDGSNFTLKIRSTKLEDSAMYFCASRLGLADGELFFGEGSRLTVL.

The chain links TRBV2 to TRBJ2-7, with 9 positions matching TRBD2. The germline CDR1 and CDR2 sequences are SNHLY and FYNNEI. Trimming at V came to 10 bases and at J to 0 bases, leaving 19 bases not matched to a gene. This CDR3 comprises 18 residues. CDR3 DNA sequence: TGTGCCACCCACCCCCGAGGGGGGACTAGCAAGAGCTCCTACGAGCAGTACTTC. It encodes CATHPRGGTSKSSYEQYF. Full variable domain (rest looked up from reference TRBV2 and TRBJ2-7): EPEVTQTPSHQVTQMGQEVILRCVPISNHLYFYWYRQILGQKVEFLVSFYNNEISEKSEIFDDQFSVERPDGSNFTLKIRSTKLEDSAMYFCATHPRGGTSKSSYEQYFGPGTRLTVT.

The V call is TRBV19, the J call TRBJ2-7, with no clear D. The CDR3 has 13 residues. Trimming pared 3 bases from V and 0 bases from J, leaving 6 bases between. CDR1 is LNHDA and CDR2 is SQIVND in the germline V gene (reference sequence). The CDR3 region is CASSIGDSYEQYF. DNA for the CDR3: TGTGCCAGTAGTATCGGAGACTCCTACGAGCAGTACTTC.

V usage is TRBV19 and J usage is TRBJ2-1; D gene ambiguous. V was clipped by 4 bases and J by 8 bases, with 12 bases between them. CDR1 is LNHDA, CDR2 SQIVND, per germline (reference sequence). The length of the CDR3 is 13 residues. The CDR3 DNA follows: TGTGCCAGTAGTAGCTCCCTCGACTATGAGCAGTTCTTC. This translates into CASSSSLDYEQFF.

The chain links TRBV7-9 to TRBJ2-7, with 8 bases fitting TRBD2. This CDR3 comprises 14 residues. The germline V gene encodes CDR1 SEHNR and CDR2 FQNEAQ (reference sequence). After removal of 5 bases from V and 7 bases from J, the junction contained 10 bases not matched to a gene. DNA for the CDR3: TGTGCCAGCAGCCCCACCGGGAGGGCGAGAGAGCAGTACTTC. It encodes CASSPTGRAREQYF. Full variable domain (rest looked up from reference TRBV7-9 and TRBJ2-7): DTGVSQNPRHKITKRGQNVTFRCDPISEHNRLYWYRQTLGQGPEFLTYFQNEAQLEKSRLLSDRFSAERPKGSFSTLEIQRTEQGDSAMYLCASSPTGRAREQYFGPGTRLTVT.

V usage is TRBV6-4 and J usage is TRBJ1-2; the match to TRBD1 covers 8 bases. Germline CDR1 is MRHNA and CDR2 is SNTAGT. Trimming removed 4 bases from V and 7 bases from J; junction bases left unmatched: 5. The CDR3 runs 13 residues. CDR3 amino acids: CASSAGQGFGYTF. Written as DNA, the CDR3 is TGTGCCAGCAGTGCCGGACAGGGCTTTGGCTACACCTTC.

This sequence joins TRBV5-1 and TRBJ1-6; 7 bases agree with TRBD1. V lost 4 bases, J lost 10 bases, and 8 bases stayed unmatched. Germline CDR1 SGHRS, CDR2 YFSETQ. This CDR3 has 14 residues. The CDR3 is CASSAPGQLSPLHF. DNA for the CDR3: TGCGCCAGCAGCGCCCCGGGACAGCTGTCACCCCTCCACTTT.

V is TRBV5-1 and J is TRBJ2-5; TRBD2 matches at 12 bases. The V gene end was trimmed by 6 bases and the J gene end by 4 bases; junction bases not matched to a gene: 13. From germline, CDR1 is SGHRS and CDR2 YFSETQ. CDR3 size: 17 residues. CDR3: CASTRLAGEGSIETQYF. The CDR3 nucleotides read TGCGCCAGCACCCGACTAGCGGGGGAGGGTAGTATAGAGACCCAGTACTTC.